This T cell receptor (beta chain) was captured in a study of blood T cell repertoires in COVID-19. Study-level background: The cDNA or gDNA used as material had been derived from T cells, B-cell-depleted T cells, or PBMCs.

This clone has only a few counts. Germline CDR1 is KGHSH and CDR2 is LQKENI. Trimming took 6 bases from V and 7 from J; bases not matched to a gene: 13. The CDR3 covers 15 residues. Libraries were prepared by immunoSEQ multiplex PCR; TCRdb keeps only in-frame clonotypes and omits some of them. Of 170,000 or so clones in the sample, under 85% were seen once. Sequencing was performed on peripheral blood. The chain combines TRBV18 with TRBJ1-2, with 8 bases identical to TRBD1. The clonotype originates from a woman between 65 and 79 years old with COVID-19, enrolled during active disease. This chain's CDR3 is CASSISLTGGLGYTF. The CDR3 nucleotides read TGTGCCAGCTCGATCAGCCTAACAGGGGGTCTTGGCTACACCTTC.